Each of the 23 T cell receptor beta chains below was sequenced from the same sample in a study of spatial heterogeneity in lung cancer. Indicated time point: sample taken at primary tumor resection. TCRdb reprocessed the 5' RACE reads via MiXCR and lists one record per CDR3 protein. Of some 78,000 distinct CDR3 sequences listed, about 8.5% are singletons. The sequences come from PBMCs, collected at surgery. These receptors were collected from a male donor with early-stage non-small cell lung cancer.

This clonotype was seen a few times. This chain connects TRBV9 to TRBJ2-2, with 9 bases that match TRBD2. V was pared by 3 bases and J by 5 bases, with 5 bases of the junction left unmatched. CDR3 length: 15 residues. Germline CDR1 reads SGDLS; CDR2 reads YYNGEE. In DNA, the CDR3 is TGTGCCAGCAGCGGACTTAGCGGGGGAACCGGGGAGCTGTTTTTT. It is translated as CASSGLSGGTGELFF.

This chain joins TRBV29-1 and TRBJ2-1; D is ambiguous. The CDR3 is 11 amino acids. Per the germline V gene, CDR1 is SQVTM and CDR2 is ANQGSEA. V was pared by 7 bases and J by 12 bases, with 16 bases between. The CDR3 DNA follows: TGCAGCGCCAAGGGCCAGAGACGGCAGTTCTTC. Translation gives CSAKGQRRQFF.

This chain links TRBV6-5 with TRBJ2-7, with D possibly matching TRBD2 (7 bases). From germline, CDR1 is MNHEY and CDR2 SVGAGI. The CDR3 is 13 amino acids. V lost 7 bases to trimming and J lost 6 bases, with 16 bases between them. This CDR3 is CASIGGARGEQYF. CDR3 sequence (DNA): TGTGCCAGCATAGGGGGGGCGCGGGGCGAGCAGTACTTC.

The table lists this clonotype with a few counts. The chain combines TRBV7-8 with TRBJ1-1; D is uncertain. The ends were cut back, 5 bases at V and 4 bases at J, with 8 bases in the middle. CDR3 size: 12 residues. Germline loops: CDR1 SGHVS, CDR2 FQNEAQ. The CDR3 sequence is CASSRLVTEAFF. In DNA, the CDR3 is TGTGCCAGCAGCCGTTTGGTCACTGAAGCTTTCTTT.

This clonotype was detected a few times. The rearrangement links TRBV20-1 to TRBJ1-2; the D gene is possibly TRBD1 (6 bases). Germline V gene data show CDR1 as DFQATT and CDR2 as SNEGSKA (reference sequence). CDR3 size: 12 residues. V was cut by 2 bases and J by 2 bases, with 6 bases left in between. The CDR3 is CSARQGNYGYTF. The CDR3 DNA sequence: TGCAGTGCTAGACAGGGGAACTATGGCTACACCTTC.

This clonotype was found many times. The V and J genes are TRBV30 and TRBJ1-1; 7 nucleotides agree with TRBD1. After removal of 5 bases from V and 6 bases from J, the junction contained 6 bases not matched to a gene. The germline V gene encodes CDR1 GTSNPN and CDR2 SVGIG (reference sequence). The CDR3 contains 12 residues. CDR3 nucleotides: TGTGCCTGGCAAGGGGGCTCGGCTGAAGCTTTCTTT. Its protein product is CAWQGGSAEAFF.

This clonotype was counted between two and nine times. This chain links TRBV19 with TRBJ1-5; 8 bases fit TRBD1. The junction had 15 bases not matched to a gene; V was cut back by 1 base and J by 1 base. Per germline, CDR1 LNHDA and CDR2 SQIVND (reference sequence). This CDR3 is 20 amino acids long. CDR3 nucleotides: TGTGCCAGTAGTATAGTGGGGACAGGACTCGGCCAAAAGAGCAATCAGCCCCAGCATTTT. Translated: CASSIVGTGLGQKSNQPQHF.

As regards this clonotype: A single base separates this from a much larger clone, so it may be a read error. Lacking the conserved final phenylalanine or tryptophan, this CDR3 likely reflects a read error. The V call is TRBV7-9, the J call TRBJ1-1, with D perhaps TRBD1 (6 bases). The CDR3 contains 12 residues. Trimming took 6 bases from V and 11 from J, leaving 16 bases between them. The germline CDR1 and CDR2 sequences are SEHNR and FQNEAQ (reference sequence). The CDR3 nucleotides are TGTGCCAGCAGGAGTTACAGGGAGTCGGCTTTCCTT. It codes for CASRSYRESAFL.

This clonotype showed up just a few times. V is TRBV19 and J is TRBJ1-5; TRBD1 matches 8 bases. The CDR3 contains 16 residues. V shed 3 bases and J 4 bases; nucleotides not matched to a gene: 8. Germline V CDR1 and CDR2: LNHDA, SQIVND (reference sequence). The CDR3 is CASSIYGTGANQPQHF. For the CDR3, the DNA is TGTGCCAGTAGTATCTACGGGACAGGTGCGAATCAGCCCCAGCATTTT.

This clonotype was seen repeatedly, ten times or more. The chain uses TRBV29-1 and TRBJ1-5; 9 bases match TRBD1. V was clipped by 4 bases and J by 10 bases; unmatched bases: 5. The CDR3 has 12 amino acids. Germline loops: CDR1 SQVTM, CDR2 ANQGSEA. The CDR3 bases are TGCAGCGTTGGGGGGACAGGGATTCCCCAGCATTTT. Amino acid sequence: CSVGGTGIPQHF.

This clonotype was recorded many times. This rearrangement joins TRBV10-3 to TRBJ1-6, with TRBD1 matching over 7 bases. The CDR3 is made up of 15 amino acids. The V gene's germline CDR1 is ENHRY and CDR2 SYGVKD. The trim removed 2 bases at V and 9 bases at J, leaving 7 bases unmatched. The CDR3 DNA reads as TGTGCCATCAGTGAGGGGACAGAGCTCCGTTCACCCCTCCACTTT. Protein product: CAISEGTELRSPLHF.

CDR3 protein: CSAREARGYNEQFF. CDR3 nucleotide sequence: TGCAGTGCTAGAGAAGCTAGGGGATACAATGAGCAGTTCTTC. This chain links TRBV20-1 with TRBJ2-1; D possibly corresponds to TRBD1 (5 bases). This CDR3 spans 14 amino acids. Germline CDR1 and CDR2: DFQATT and SNEGSKA (reference sequence). The V end lost 0 bases, the J end lost 4 bases, and 10 bases lay between the germline ends.

A few counts support this clonotype. This chain connects TRBV7-9 to TRBJ1-4, with D uncertain. Germline CDR1 SEHNR, CDR2 FQNEAQ (reference sequence). The CDR3 is 13 residues long. V dropped 5 bases and J dropped 2 bases, with 6 bases sitting between them. In nucleotides, the CDR3 is TGTGCCAGCAGCCGTAGGACTAATGAAAAACTGTTTTTT. Protein product: CASSRRTNEKLFF.

In this sample, this clonotype turned up many times. The V and J genes are TRBV29-1 and TRBJ2-7; 8 nucleotides match TRBD1. The CDR3 covers 13 residues. Losses at the gene ends were 7 bases for V and 5 bases for J; bases not matched to a gene: 10. The germline V gene has CDR1 SQVTM and CDR2 ANQGSEA. The CDR3 loop reads CSGRGQAVNEQYF. The CDR3 bases are TGCAGCGGCAGGGGACAGGCAGTCAACGAGCAGTACTTC.

In its sample, this clonotype was seen many times. This rearrangement joins TRBV7-9 to TRBJ1-6, with TRBD1 as a possible D gene (5 bases). V was pared by 5 bases and J by 3 bases, with 14 bases between. CDR3 size: 16 residues. CDR1 is SEHNR and CDR2 is FQNEAQ in the germline V gene (reference sequence). CDR3 residues: CASSPPDRNYNSPLHF. CDR3 DNA sequence: TGTGCCAGCAGCCCCCCAGACAGAAACTATAATTCACCCCTCCACTTT.

This chain links TRBV27 with TRBJ2-1; D may match TRBD1 or TRBD2 (6 bases each). CDR1 and CDR2 from the germline V gene are MNHEY and SMNVEV (reference sequence). Trimming took 6 bases from V and 3 from J, leaving 15 bases between them. The CDR3 length is 15 residues. CDR3 residues: CASRPGAGSYNEQFF. DNA for the CDR3: TGTGCCAGCAGGCCGGGGGCAGGTAGCTACAATGAGCAGTTCTTC.

This clonotype was seen ten or more times. The chain employs TRBV10-3 and TRBJ2-3; 14 bases are a match to TRBD2. This CDR3 has 16 amino acids. Per the germline V gene, CDR1 is ENHRY and CDR2 is SYGVKD. Trimming removed 6 bases from V and 4 bases from J; junction bases left unmatched: 6. CDR3: CAISGTSGSFPDTQYF. The CDR3 DNA sequence: TGTGCCATCAGCGGGACTAGCGGGAGTTTCCCAGATACGCAGTATTTT.

The sample holds many counts of this clonotype. This chain links TRBV20-1 with TRBJ2-5, with D uncertain. CDR1 is DFQATT and CDR2 is SNEGSKA in the germline V gene (reference sequence). V lost 2 bases, J lost 2 bases, and 12 bases lay in between. This CDR3 spans 14 amino acids. The CDR3 sequence: CSARPGSVQETQYF. The CDR3 DNA reads as TGCAGTGCTAGACCGGGTTCGGTACAAGAGACCCAGTACTTC.

This clonotype was counted at least ten times. V usage is TRBV4-1 and J usage is TRBJ2-2; weak D call: TRBD1 (5 bases). Trimming took 6 bases from V and 7 from J, leaving 15 bases between them. CDR3 length: 14 residues. Germline CDR1 MGHRA, CDR2 YSYEKL. The DNA of the CDR3 is TGCGCCAGCAGACTACTTTCAGGGTTCGGGGAGCTGTTTTTT. Translated, it gives CASRLLSGFGELFF.

This clonotype appeared many times. The gene calls are TRBV12-3 or TRBV12-4 and TRBJ2-3, with D unresolved. This CDR3 is built from 13 residues. The V end was cut by 2 bases, the J end by 9 bases, with 12 bases between. The CDR3 reads CASSLNPAETQYF. The CDR3 bases are TGTGCCAGCAGTTTAAACCCCGCGGAAACGCAGTATTTT.

This clonotype was observed many times. The gene calls are TRBV12-3 or TRBV12-4 and TRBJ1-6; a possible D gene is TRBD1 (5 bases). Deletions cut 3 bases from V and 1 base from J, with 10 bases between. There are 16 residues in the CDR3. The CDR3 DNA sequence: TGTGCCAGCAGTTTTGGGGGACGGTCCTATAATTCACCCCTCCACTTT. This sequence encodes CASSFGGRSYNSPLHF.

This clonotype was seen repeatedly, ten times or more. The gene calls are TRBV4-2 and TRBJ1-2, with 9 nucleotides matching TRBD1. Unmatched junction bases numbered 4, after V lost 1 base and J lost 4 bases. The CDR3 length is 15 residues. The germline CDR1 and CDR2 sequences are LGHNA and YNFKEQ. CDR3 in DNA: TGTGCCAGCAGCCAAGCGGGACAGGGCGTCTATGGCTACACCTTC. Amino acid sequence: CASSQAGQGVYGYTF.

In regard to this clonotype: This may arise from a read error, as a much more abundant clone is one base away. The rearrangement joins TRBV5-6 to TRBJ2-1; D might be TRBD2 (6 bases). The germline V gene encodes CDR1 SGHDT and CDR2 YYEEEE. The CDR3 consists of 14 residues. The CDR3 loop reads CASSPQGLRSGCVF. CDR3 sequence (DNA): TGTGCCAGCAGCCCCCAGGGTTTGAGAAGCGGGTGTGTCTTC. Supplemented by reference TRBV5-6 and TRBJ2-1, the full variable domain reads DAGVTQSPTHLIKTRGQQVTLRCSPKSGHDTVSWYQQALGQGPQFIFQYYEEEERQRGNFPDRFSGHQFPNYSSELNVNALLLGDSALYLCASSPQGLRSGCVFGPGTRLTVL.